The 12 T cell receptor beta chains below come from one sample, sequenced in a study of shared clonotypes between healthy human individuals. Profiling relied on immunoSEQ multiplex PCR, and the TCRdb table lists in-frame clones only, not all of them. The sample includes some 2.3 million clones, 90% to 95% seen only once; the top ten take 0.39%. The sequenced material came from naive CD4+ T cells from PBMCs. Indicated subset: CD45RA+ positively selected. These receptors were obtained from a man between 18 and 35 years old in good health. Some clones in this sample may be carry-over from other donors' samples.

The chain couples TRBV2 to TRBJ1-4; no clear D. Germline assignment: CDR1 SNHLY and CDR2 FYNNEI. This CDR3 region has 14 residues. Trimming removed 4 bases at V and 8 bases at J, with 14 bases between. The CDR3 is CASSGGRMGEKLFF. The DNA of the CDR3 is TGTGCCAGCAGTGGTGGAAGGATGGGCGAAAAACTGTTTTTT. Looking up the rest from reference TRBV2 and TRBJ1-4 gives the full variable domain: EPEVTQTPSHQVTQMGQEVILRCVPISNHLYFYWYRQILGQKVEFLVSFYNNEISEKSEIFDDQFSVERPDGSNFTLKIRSTKLEDSAMYFCASSGGRMGEKLFFGSGTQLSVL.

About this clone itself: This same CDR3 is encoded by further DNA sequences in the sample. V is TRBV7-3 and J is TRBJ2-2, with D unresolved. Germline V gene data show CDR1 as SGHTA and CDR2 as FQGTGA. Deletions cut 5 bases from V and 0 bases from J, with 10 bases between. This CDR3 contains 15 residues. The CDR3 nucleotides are TGTGCCAGCAGCCTAGGACGCGCGAACACCGGGGAGCTGTTTTTT. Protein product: CASSLGRANTGELFF.

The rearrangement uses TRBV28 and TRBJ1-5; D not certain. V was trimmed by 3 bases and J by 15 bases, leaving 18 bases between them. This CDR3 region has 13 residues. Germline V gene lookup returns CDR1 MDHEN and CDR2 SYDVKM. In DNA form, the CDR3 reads TGTGCCAGCAGTTTCCCCCCCGTCCAACAACCGCATTTT. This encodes CASSFPPVQQPHF. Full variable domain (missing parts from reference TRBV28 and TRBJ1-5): DVKVTQSSRYLVKRTGEKVFLECVQDMDHENMFWYRQDPGLGLRLIYFSYDVKMKEKGDIPEGYSVSREKKERFSLILESASTNQTSMYLCASSFPPVQQPHFGDGTRLSIL.

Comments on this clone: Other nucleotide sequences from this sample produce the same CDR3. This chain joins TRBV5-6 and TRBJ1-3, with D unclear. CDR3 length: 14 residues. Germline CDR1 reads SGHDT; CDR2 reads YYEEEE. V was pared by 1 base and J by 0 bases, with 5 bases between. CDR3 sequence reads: CASSLRFSGNTIYF. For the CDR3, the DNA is TGTGCCAGCAGCTTGCGCTTCTCTGGAAACACCATATATTTT.

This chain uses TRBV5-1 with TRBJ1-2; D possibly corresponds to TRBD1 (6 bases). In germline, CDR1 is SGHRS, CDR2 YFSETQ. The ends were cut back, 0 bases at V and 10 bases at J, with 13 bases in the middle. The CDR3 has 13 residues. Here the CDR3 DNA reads TGCGCCAGCAGCTTGGCCGAGGGGGGTGACTACACCTTC. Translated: CASSLAEGGDYTF.

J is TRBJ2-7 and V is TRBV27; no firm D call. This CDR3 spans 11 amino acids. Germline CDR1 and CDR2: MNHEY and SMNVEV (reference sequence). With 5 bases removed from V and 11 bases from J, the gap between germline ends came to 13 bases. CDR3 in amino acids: CASSTRNHKYF. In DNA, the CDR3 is TGTGCCAGCAGTACTCGGAACCATAAGTACTTC.

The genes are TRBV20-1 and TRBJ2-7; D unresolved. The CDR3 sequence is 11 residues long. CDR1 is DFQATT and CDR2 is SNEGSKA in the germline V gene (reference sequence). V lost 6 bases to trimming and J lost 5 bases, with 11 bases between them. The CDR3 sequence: CSAPRTNEQYF. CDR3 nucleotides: TGCAGTGCCCCGAGGACGAACGAGCAGTACTTC.

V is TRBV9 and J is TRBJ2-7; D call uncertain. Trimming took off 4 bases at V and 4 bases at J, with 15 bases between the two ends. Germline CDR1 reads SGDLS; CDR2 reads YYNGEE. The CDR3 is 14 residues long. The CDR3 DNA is TGTGCCAGCAGCCCTTGGACGGAACCTTACGAGCAGTACTTC. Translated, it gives CASSPWTEPYEQYF.

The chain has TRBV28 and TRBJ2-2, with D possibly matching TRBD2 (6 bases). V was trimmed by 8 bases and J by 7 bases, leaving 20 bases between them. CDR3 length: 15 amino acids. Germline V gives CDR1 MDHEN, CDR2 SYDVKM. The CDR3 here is CASWSEGWTNGELFF. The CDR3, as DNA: TGTGCCAGCTGGTCGGAGGGATGGACGAACGGGGAGCTGTTTTTT.

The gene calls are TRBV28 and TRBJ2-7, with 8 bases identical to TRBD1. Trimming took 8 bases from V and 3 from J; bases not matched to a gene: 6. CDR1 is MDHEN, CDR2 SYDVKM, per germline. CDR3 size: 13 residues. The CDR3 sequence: CASGQGASYEQYF. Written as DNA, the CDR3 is TGTGCCAGCGGTCAGGGGGCAAGCTACGAGCAGTACTTC. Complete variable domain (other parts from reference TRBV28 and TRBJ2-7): DVKVTQSSRYLVKRTGEKVFLECVQDMDHENMFWYRQDPGLGLRLIYFSYDVKMKEKGDIPEGYSVSREKKERFSLILESASTNQTSMYLCASGQGASYEQYFGPGTRLTVT.

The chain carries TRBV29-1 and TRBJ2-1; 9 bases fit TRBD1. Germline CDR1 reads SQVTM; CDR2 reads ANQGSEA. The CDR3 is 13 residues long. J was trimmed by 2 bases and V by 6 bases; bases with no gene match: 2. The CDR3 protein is CSVDRGAYNEQFF. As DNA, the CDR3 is TGCAGCGTAGACAGGGGGGCCTACAATGAGCAGTTCTTC.

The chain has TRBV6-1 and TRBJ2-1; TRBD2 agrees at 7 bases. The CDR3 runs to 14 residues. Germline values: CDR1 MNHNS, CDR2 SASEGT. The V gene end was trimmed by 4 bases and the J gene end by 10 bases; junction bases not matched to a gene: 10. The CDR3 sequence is CASSATLGAGEQFF. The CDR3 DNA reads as TGTGCCAGCAGTGCCACCCTTGGAGCGGGGGAGCAGTTCTTC.